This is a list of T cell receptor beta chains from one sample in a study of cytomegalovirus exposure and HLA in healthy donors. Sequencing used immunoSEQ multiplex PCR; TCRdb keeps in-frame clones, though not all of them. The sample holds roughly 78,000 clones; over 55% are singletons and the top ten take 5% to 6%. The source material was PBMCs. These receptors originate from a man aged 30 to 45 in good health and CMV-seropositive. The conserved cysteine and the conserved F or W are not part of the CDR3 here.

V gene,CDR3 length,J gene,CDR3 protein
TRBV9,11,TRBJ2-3,ASSVGSGDDIT
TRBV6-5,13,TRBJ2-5,ASSYSQVGGETQY
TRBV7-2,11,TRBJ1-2,ASSSPGLGYYT
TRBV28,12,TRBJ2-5,ASRPSDRGETQY
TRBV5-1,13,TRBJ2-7,ASSFADRVPYEQY
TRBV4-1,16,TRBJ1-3,ASSQEIPGQGAGNTIY
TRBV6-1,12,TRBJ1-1,ASKPDRYGGRAF
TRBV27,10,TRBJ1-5,ASSPPDQPQH
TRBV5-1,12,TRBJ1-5,ASSLDSRDQPQH
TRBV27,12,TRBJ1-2,ASSLAGTNYGYT
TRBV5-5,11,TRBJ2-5,ASSLQAKETQY
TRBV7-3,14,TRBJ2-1,ASSFIAVSSYNEQF
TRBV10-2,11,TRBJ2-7,ASSHKKGGEQY
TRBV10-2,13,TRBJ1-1,ASSEGTGAHTEAF
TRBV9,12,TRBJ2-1,ASSKSWTGDEQF
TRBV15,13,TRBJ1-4,ATSTGTGLNEKLF
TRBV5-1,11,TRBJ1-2,ASSLDTRYGYT